The following is a T cell receptor beta chain sequence with its context. Its antigen is currently unknown. The repertoire was sequenced with immunoSEQ multiplex PCR; TCRdb's copy has only in-frame clones and lacks some. The sample holds 150,000 to 200,000 clones; approximately 90% are singletons and the top ten take 1.3%. Looked up from germline, CDR1 is SGHNT and CDR2 is YYREEE (reference sequence). J was trimmed by 6 bases and V by 0 bases; bases with no gene match: 6. The CDR3 has 15 amino acids. This specimen belongs to a study of T cell responses to AZD1222 COVID-19 vaccine. The study's findings and limits: Samples come after the peak T cell response, not at day 14.

The J gene is TRBJ2-1, the V gene TRBV5-4; 7 bases match TRBD2. The clonotype originates from an adult who received the AZD1222 COVID-19 vaccine. The source material was peripheral blood, sampled 28 days after the second AZD1222 dose. In nucleotides, the CDR3 is TGTGCCAGCAGCTTGGGGTCTAGCGGAGTCAATGAGCAGTTCTTC. It codes for CASSLGSSGVNEQFF.